This T cell receptor beta chain was sequenced in a study of blood T cells in healthy people across ages. This clonotype came up once. What it binds is not known. Trimming cost V 3 bases and J 11 bases; bases outside gene matches: 10. This CDR3 spans 14 amino acids. Germline values: CDR1 MGHRA, CDR2 YSYEKL. Regarding the study as a whole: Donor CMV infection status was unknown, possibly confounding age-related changes in expanded clonotypes. Diversity of TCR beta correlated strongly with naive T cell percentage.

The use of a sample-barcoded 5' primer and a J-beta primer mix characterized a second PCR of about 6 to 12 cycles. TCRdb re-called the 5' RACE reads with MiXCR, one entry per CDR3 protein. The profile shows about 930,000 distinct CDR3 sequences, about 28% of them singletons. These data were likewise used in another study, on T cells of mothers and their children. That paper notes: Pairs that are related and pairs that are unrelated have TCR recombination output shaped similarly by thymic selection.

The receptor was derived from a woman aged 40 to 50 in good health. What was sequenced was blood. The rearrangement links TRBV4-1 to TRBJ2-5; 9 nucleotides line up with TRBD2. The CDR3 coding sequence is TGCGCCAGCAGCCATGGACTAGCGAAGAATGAGCAGTACTTC. Translated, it gives CASSHGLAKNEQYF.